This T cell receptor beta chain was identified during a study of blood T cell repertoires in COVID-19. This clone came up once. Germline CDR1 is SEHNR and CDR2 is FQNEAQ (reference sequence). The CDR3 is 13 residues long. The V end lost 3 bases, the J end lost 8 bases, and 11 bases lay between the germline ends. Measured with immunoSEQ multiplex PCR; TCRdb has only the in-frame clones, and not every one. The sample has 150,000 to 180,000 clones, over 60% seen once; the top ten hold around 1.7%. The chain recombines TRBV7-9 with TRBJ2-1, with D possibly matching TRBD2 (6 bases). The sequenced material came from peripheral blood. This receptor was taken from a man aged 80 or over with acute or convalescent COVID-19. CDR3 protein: CASSFVGGHEQFF. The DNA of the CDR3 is TGTGCCAGCAGCTTTGTCGGGGGTCATGAGCAGTTCTTC.